Below, 21 T cell receptor beta chains from the same sample are listed, as sequenced in a study of spatial heterogeneity in lung cancer. Using its own MiXCR run on the 5' RACE reads, TCRdb lists one record per CDR3 protein. The table has almost 75,000 distinct CDR3 sequences, about 14% seen once; the top ten hold more than 5.5%. Time point reported: sample taken at primary tumor resection. Whole RNA obtained from tumor, nontumor lung or frozen PBMC underwent sequencing without sorting. The specimen was PBMCs, collected at surgery. The receptors were gathered from a male donor with early-stage non-small cell lung cancer.

This clonotype was seen at least ten times. The chain has TRBV2 and TRBJ2-6; D gene unclear. V was trimmed by 5 bases and J by 0 bases, leaving 11 bases between them. Germline loops: CDR1 SNHLY, CDR2 FYNNEI. The CDR3 covers 16 residues. CDR3 DNA sequence: TGTGCCAGCAGTCCCGAGTGGGCCTCTGGGGCCAACGTCCTGACTTTC. This gives the protein CASSPEWASGANVLTF.

The chain recombines TRBV20-1 with TRBJ2-1; 7 nucleotides agree with TRBD2. J was trimmed by 8 bases and V by 3 bases; bases with no gene match: 13. Per the germline V gene, CDR1 is DFQATT and CDR2 is SNEGSKA (reference sequence). This CDR3 region has 15 residues. The CDR3 DNA follows: TGCAGTGCTAGTTGGGATGATGGCGGGAGCGATGAGCAGTTCTTC. The encoded protein is CSASWDDGGSDEQFF.

V and J are TRBV5-1 and TRBJ2-2; 9 bases line up with TRBD1. Germline V gives CDR1 SGHRS, CDR2 YFSETQ. V dropped 4 bases and J dropped 4; count of bases not matched to a gene: 8. The CDR3 is made up of 16 amino acids. This chain's CDR3 is CASSPQQGAVTGELFF. CDR3 nucleotides: TGCGCCAGCAGCCCCCAACAGGGGGCCGTCACCGGGGAGCTGTTTTTT.

This clonotype was found many times. CDR3 amino acids: CASSYTGGPYNEQFF. CDR3 coding DNA: TGTGCCAGCAGTTACACAGGGGGCCCCTACAATGAGCAGTTCTTC. V and J are TRBV5-4 and TRBJ2-1; TRBD1 matches 9 bases. CDR1 and CDR2 from the germline V gene are SGHNT and YYREEE (reference sequence). The CDR3 extends over 15 amino acids. V shed 5 bases, J shed 2 bases, and the junction held 5 bases outside the gene matches. The complete variable domain, with remaining parts taken from reference TRBV5-4 and TRBJ2-1, reads ETGVTQSPTHLIKTRGQQVTLRCSSQSGHNTVSWYQQALGQGPQFIFQYYREEENGRGNFPPRFSGLQFPNYSSELNVNALELDDSALYLCASSYTGGPYNEQFFGPGTRLTVL.

The table lists this clonotype with a few counts. This chain links TRBV7-2 with TRBJ1-1; D might be TRBD1 (6 bases). Trimming left V 5 bases short and J 0 bases short, with 16 bases between. The CDR3 spans 16 residues. From germline, CDR1 is SGHTA and CDR2 FQGNSA. CDR3 bases: TGTGCCAGCAGCCTATACAGGGTAGGACTGAACACTGAAGCTTTCTTT. Protein product: CASSLYRVGLNTEAFF. Using reference TRBV7-2 and TRBJ1-1 for the parts outside the CDR3, the full variable domain is GAGVSQSPSNKVTEKGKDVELRCDPISGHTALYWYRQSLGQGLEFLIYFQGNSAPDKSGLPSDRFSAERTGGSVSTLTIQRTQQEDSAVYLCASSLYRVGLNTEAFFGQGTRLTVV.

The gene calls are TRBV12-3 or TRBV12-4 and TRBJ1-2; no reliable D call. Trimming stripped 5 bases from V and 4 bases from J, with 14 bases between. The CDR3 loop spans 14 amino acids. Here the CDR3 reads CASSPSFPGYGYTF. The CDR3 bases are TGTGCCAGCAGTCCCTCTTTTCCAGGCTATGGCTACACCTTC.

This clonotype was seen ten or more times. The chain combines TRBV7-8 with TRBJ2-3; TRBD1 or TRBD2 may be the D gene (5 bases each). V shed 0 bases and J shed 3 bases, with 13 bases lying between them. The CDR3 covers 16 residues. Per germline, CDR1 SGHVS and CDR2 FQNEAQ. The CDR3 nucleotides are TGTGCCAGCAGCTTAGCCCCGGGGCTACTAACAGATACGCAGTATTTT. This encodes CASSLAPGLLTDTQYF.

The V and J genes are TRBV5-1 and TRBJ2-2, with TRBD2 identical over 10 bases. CDR1 is SGHRS, CDR2 YFSETQ, per germline. V gave up 3 bases and J gave up 2 bases; unmatched junction bases: 4. The CDR3 has 16 residues. This CDR3 is CASSSGLAVNTGELFF. In nucleotides, the CDR3 is TGCGCCAGCAGCTCCGGACTAGCGGTTAACACCGGGGAGCTGTTTTTT.

Only a few counts were recorded for this clonotype. The CDR3 here is CASSVQGGSLPLTEAFF. CDR3 DNA: TGTGCCAGCAGTGTACAGGGTGGAAGCCTGCCTCTGACTGAAGCTTTCTTT. This chain uses TRBV6-5 with TRBJ1-1; a weak D match, TRBD1 (6 bases). The CDR3 covers 17 residues. V lost 5 bases to trimming and J lost 5 bases, with 24 bases between them. CDR1 is MNHEY and CDR2 is SVGAGI in the germline V gene.

This clonotype came up many times. The rearrangement joins TRBV29-1 to TRBJ1-1, with no clear D. Germline CDR1 is SQVTM and CDR2 is ANQGSEA. Between the trimmed V and J ends, which lost 7 bases and 11 bases, there was a span of 17 bases. The CDR3 has 11 amino acids. The CDR3 bases are TGCAGCGGGGTTGTGGAGATTAGTGCTTTCTTT. Its protein product is CSGVVEISAFF.

This clonotype was seen a handful of times. The chain joins TRBV3-1 to TRBJ2-2; D tentatively reads TRBD1 or TRBD2 (5 bases each). Trimming pared 1 base from V and 5 bases from J, leaving 17 bases between. This CDR3 contains 17 residues. Germline V lookup: CDR1 LGHDT, CDR2 YNNKEL (reference sequence). The CDR3 DNA follows: TGTGCCAGCAGCCAAGCTTTAGCTTGGGGACGAACCGGGGAGCTGTTTTTT. Protein: CASSQALAWGRTGELFF.

At least ten counts were recorded for this clonotype. V and J are TRBV5-6 and TRBJ1-4, with D possibly matching TRBD1 (5 bases). CDR3 length: 13 amino acids. Trimming cost V 2 bases and J 8 bases, with 10 bases left between them. Germline V gene data show CDR1 as SGHDT and CDR2 as YYEEEE. CDR3 DNA sequence: TGTGCCAGCAGCTTCGGGGCGGAAGAAAAACTGTTTTTT. This codes for CASSFGAEEKLFF.

The chain combines TRBV6-1 with TRBJ2-7; a possible D gene is TRBD1 (6 bases). V lost 4 bases and J lost 5, with 15 bases in between. Germline assignment: CDR1 MNHNS and CDR2 SASEGT. The CDR3 loop spans 14 amino acids. CDR3 protein: CASSARQARDEQYF. The CDR3 DNA is TGTGCCAGCAGTGCCCGACAGGCCCGGGACGAGCAGTACTTC.

Ten or more counts support this clonotype. The chain recombines TRBV3-1 with TRBJ2-1; no definite D call. The CDR3 is 15 amino acids. The germline gives CDR1 LGHDT, CDR2 YNNKEL (reference sequence). V lost 4 bases and J lost 0, with 10 bases in between. This chain's CDR3 is CASSPYLSSYNEQFF. The CDR3 DNA follows: TGTGCCAGCAGCCCATACCTTAGCTCCTACAATGAGCAGTTCTTC.

The rearrangement joins TRBV27 to TRBJ1-5; TRBD1 might be the D (5 bases). This CDR3 is 13 amino acids long. V was cut by 5 bases and J by 9 bases, with 14 bases left in between. Per germline, CDR1 MNHEY and CDR2 SMNVEV (reference sequence). CDR3: CASSRGTTWPQHF. CDR3 DNA sequence: TGTGCCAGCAGTCGAGGGACGACTTGGCCCCAGCATTTT.

This clonotype has a count of ten or more. V and J are TRBV19 and TRBJ2-3, with unresolved D. Trimming took 5 bases from V and 6 from J, leaving 6 bases between them. The germline V gene has CDR1 LNHDA and CDR2 SQIVND (reference sequence). CDR3 length equals 11 residues. CDR3 protein: CASSLWDTQYF. In DNA, the CDR3 is TGTGCCAGTAGTTTGTGGGATACGCAGTATTTT.

There are many counts of this clonotype. V and J are TRBV27 and TRBJ2-3; the D gene could be TRBD1 or TRBD2 (5 bases each). Germline CDR1 and CDR2: MNHEY and SMNVEV (reference sequence). CDR3 length: 14 amino acids. Trimming removed 6 bases at V and 5 bases at J, with 15 bases between. The CDR3 loop is CASSRGTLIDTQYF. The CDR3 DNA sequence: TGTGCCAGCAGCCGAGGGACCCTGATAGATACGCAGTATTTT.

This clonotype was seen a handful of times. The rearrangement uses TRBV30 and TRBJ1-1; D is undetermined. Trimming cost V 5 bases and J 8 bases, with 18 bases left between them. Germline V lookup: CDR1 GTSNPN, CDR2 SVGIG (reference sequence). The CDR3 consists of 13 residues. Here the CDR3 reads CAWAVGNKIEAFF. CDR3 sequence (DNA): TGTGCCTGGGCAGTGGGGAACAAGATAGAAGCTTTCTTT.

The chain employs TRBV27 and TRBJ2-5; TRBD1 or TRBD2 may be the D gene (5 bases each). CDR1 and CDR2 from the germline V gene are MNHEY and SMNVEV (reference sequence). V was trimmed by 8 bases and J by 5 bases, leaving 18 bases between them. This CDR3 has 14 amino acids. The CDR3, as DNA: TGTGCCAGCTGGCCCTACGGGGCTCGGGAGACCCAGTACTTC. This gives the protein CASWPYGARETQYF.

In the case of this clonotype: A much larger clone differs from this one at a single base, so this may be a read error. The J gene is TRBJ1-5, the V gene TRBV5-5; 8 bases fit TRBD1. Germline CDR1 reads SGHKS; CDR2 reads YYEKEE (reference sequence). V gave up 0 bases and J gave up 3 bases; unmatched junction bases: 5. The CDR3 has 16 amino acids. The CDR3 protein is CASSLGQGMSNQPQHF. The DNA of the CDR3 is TGTGCCAGCAGCTTGGGACAGGGGATGTCCAATCAGCCCCAGCATTTT.

This clonotype has a handful of counts. CDR3 sequence reads: CASSQEAGRAETQYF. CDR3 bases: TGCGCCAGCAGCCAAGAGGCGGGCAGGGCTGAGACCCAGTACTTC. J is TRBJ2-5 and V is TRBV4-3; D may correspond to TRBD1 or TRBD2 (5 bases each). Germline V gives CDR1 LGHNA, CDR2 YSLEER. This CDR3 is built from 15 residues. V was cut by 0 bases and J by 5 bases, with 13 bases left in between.